These 9 T cell receptor beta chains came from one sample sequenced in a study of breast tumors, draining lymph nodes, adjacent tissues. Samples came from axillary lymph nodes draining the breast cancer. TCRdb processed the multiplex PCR reads anew with MiXCR; each CDR3 protein has one entry. The sample shows 150,000 to 250,000 distinct CDR3 sequences, approximately 31% of them seen only once. The sample comprised axillary lymph node tissue. These receptors were obtained from a female donor with breast cancer. Some clones in this sample may be carry-over from other donors' samples.

At least ten counts were recorded for this clonotype. V and J are TRBV24-1 and TRBJ1-5, with no clear D. This CDR3 comprises 14 residues. Looked up from germline, CDR1 is KGHDR and CDR2 is SFDVKD. Trimming removed 3 bases from V and 3 bases from J, with 8 bases in between. Written as DNA, the CDR3 is TGTGCCACCAGTGATCGGGGTCTCAATCAGCCCCAGCATTTT. Its translation: CATSDRGLNQPQHF.

This clonotype has just a few counts. This may arise from a read error, as a much more abundant clone is one base away. The chain recombines TRBV9 with TRBJ2-3; tentative D call: TRBD1 (6 bases). CDR3 length: 15 residues. Germline lookup yields CDR1 SGDLS and CDR2 YYNGEE. The CDR3 region is CASSEGVGSTDTPYF. CDR3 coding DNA: TGTGCCAGCAGCGAGGGGGTGGGAAGCACAGATACGCCGTATTTT.

The genes are TRBV30 and TRBJ2-5; 8 nucleotides agree with TRBD2. V lost 2 bases, J lost 5 bases, and 10 bases stayed unmatched. Germline V CDR1 and CDR2: GTSNPN, SVGIG (reference sequence). The CDR3 length is 15 residues. As DNA, the CDR3 is TGTGCCTGGAGTCCGGGACTAGGGAGTGTTGAGACCCAGTACTTC. Its translation is CAWSPGLGSVETQYF. The full variable domain, in which reference TRBV30 and TRBJ2-5 provide the parts outside the CDR3, is SQTIHQWPATLVQPVGSPLSLECTVEGTSNPNLYWYRQAAGRGLQLLFYSVGIGQISSEVPQNLSASRPQDRQFILSSKKLLLSDSGFYLCAWSPGLGSVETQYFGPGTRLLVL.

This clonotype was recorded at least ten times. The chain combines TRBV15 with TRBJ2-5; 12 nucleotides align to TRBD2. The V segment lost 3 bases and the J segment 5 bases; nucleotides outside the gene matches: 7. Germline assignment: CDR1 LNHNV and CDR2 YYDKDF (reference sequence). CDR3 length: 16 amino acids. This CDR3 is CATSRRLAGGQETQYF. The CDR3 DNA reads TGTGCCACCAGCAGGCGGCTAGCGGGGGGGCAGGAGACCCAGTACTTC.

This clonotype was observed a handful of times. V usage is TRBV6-2 or TRBV6-3 and J usage is TRBJ1-5; D possibly corresponds to TRBD1 (5 bases). Trimming left V 8 bases short and J 5 bases short, with 10 bases between. The CDR3 contains 12 residues. The germline V gene has CDR1 MNHEY and CDR2 SVGEGT. The CDR3 loop reads CASREGDQPQHF. For the CDR3, the DNA is TGTGCCAGCCGGGAAGGGGATCAGCCCCAGCATTTT.

This chain links TRBV20-1 with TRBJ2-1; D gene uncertain. V lost 6 bases to trimming and J lost 2 bases, with 11 bases between them. Germline V gene data show CDR1 as DFQATT and CDR2 as SNEGSKA (reference sequence). CDR3 length: 13 amino acids. CDR3 sequence: CSAGGSTYNEQFF. DNA of the CDR3: TGCAGTGCGGGTGGGTCTACCTACAATGAGCAGTTCTTC.

With respect to this clonotype: A much larger clone differs from this one at a single base, so this may be a read error. The genes are TRBV2 and TRBJ2-1, with 13 bases that match TRBD2. The CDR3 is 15 residues long. Germline loops: CDR1 SNHLY, CDR2 FYNNEI. CDR3 amino acids: CASSGLAGGAFERFF. In nucleotides, the CDR3 is TGTGCCAGCAGTGGACTAGCGGGGGGTGCATTTGAGCGGTTCTTC.

This clonotype appeared many times. The genes are TRBV19 and TRBJ1-6, with 8 bases matching TRBD1. J gave up 6 bases and V 9 bases, and 1 base lay outside the gene matches. Germline CDR1 reads LNHDA; CDR2 reads SQIVND (reference sequence). This CDR3 is 12 amino acids long. This CDR3 reads CASRGLNSPLHF. CDR3 DNA: TGTGCCAGCAGGGGGCTTAATTCACCCCTCCACTTT.

This chain uses TRBV10-3 with TRBJ2-6, with 8 nucleotides matching TRBD2. The CDR3 length is 16 residues. V shed 0 bases and J 5 bases; nucleotides not matched to a gene: 3. CDR1 is ENHRY and CDR2 is SYGVKD in the germline V gene. The CDR3: CAISESGSGRANVLTF. In DNA form, the CDR3 reads TGTGCCATCAGTGAGTCAGGTAGCGGGAGGGCCAACGTCCTGACTTTC.